This passage covers 21 T cell receptor beta chains from one sample sequenced in a study of T cell repertoires in cytomegalovirus infection. One entry per CDR3 protein, called by TCRdb with MiXCR from the reads. This sample yields 70,000 to 85,000 distinct CDR3 sequences, of which about 37% are seen a single time; over 90% belongs to the top ten. No antigen has been assigned to these receptors. The specimen was CD8+ T cells from cultured PBMCs, collected from culture after CMV antigen stimulation. These receptors were collected from a human donor in good health (CMV status not recorded). Some clones in this sample may be carry-over from other donors' samples.

This clonotype has just a few counts. The chain is built from TRBV4-2 and TRBJ2-3; D gene unclear. The V gene's germline CDR1 is LGHNA and CDR2 YNFKEQ. V lost 1 base and J 5 bases, leaving 4 bases between the germline ends. This CDR3 contains 12 residues. CDR3 amino acids: CASSQGGDTQYF. The DNA of the CDR3 is TGTGCCAGCAGCCAAGGGGGAGATACGCAGTATTTT.

The chain employs TRBV6-2 or TRBV6-3 and TRBJ2-6; D might be TRBD1 (6 bases). The CDR3 has 15 residues. Germline loops: CDR1 MNHEY, CDR2 SVGEGT. Trimming took off 5 bases at V and 1 base at J, with 9 bases between the two ends. CDR3 sequence: CASSNRESGANVLTF. CDR3 bases: TGTGCCAGCAGTAACAGGGAATCTGGGGCCAACGTCCTGACTTTC.

This clonotype was seen only a few times. The gene calls are TRBV11-2 and TRBJ2-2, with TRBD2 matching 8 bases. This CDR3 spans 14 amino acids. V lost 8 bases, J lost 1 base, and 3 bases stayed unmatched. Germline V gene data show CDR1 as SGHAT and CDR2 as FQNNGV. CDR3 sequence: CASFGGENTGELFF. The CDR3 DNA reads as TGTGCCAGCTTCGGGGGGGAGAACACCGGGGAGCTGTTTTTT.

This clonotype was seen a few times. V is TRBV5-6 and J is TRBJ2-5; 7 bases are a match to TRBD2. Germline-derived CDR1 and CDR2 are SGHDT and YYEEEE. The CDR3 length is 17 residues. The V gene end was trimmed by 1 base and the J gene end by 2 bases; junction bases not matched to a gene: 11. The CDR3 DNA sequence: TGTGCCAGCAGCTTGCCCGTTTCCTTGGGGGGGCAAGAGACCCAGTACTTC. Translating gives CASSLPVSLGGQETQYF.

This clonotype was seen only a few times. This CDR3 reads CASSSGGVTGGNTEAFF. The CDR3 DNA reads as TGTGCCAGCAGCTCCGGGGGGGTCACAGGGGGCAACACTGAAGCTTTCTTT. This chain joins TRBV7-2 and TRBJ1-1, with 9 bases lining up with TRBD1. The CDR3 consists of 17 residues. Germline trimming cut 4 bases from V and 2 bases from J; bases unmatched to any gene: 11. The germline V gene has CDR1 SGHTA and CDR2 FQGNSA.

The J gene is TRBJ1-1, the V gene TRBV6-2 or TRBV6-3; possible D gene TRBD1, 5 bases. CDR1 MNHEY and CDR2 SVGEGT come from the germline V gene. The V end lost 2 bases, the J end lost 1 base, and 20 bases lay between the germline ends. This CDR3 region has 18 residues. The CDR3 sequence is CASSYGGESVQGNTEAFF. CDR3 sequence (DNA): TGTGCCAGCAGTTACGGGGGTGAGTCAGTCCAAGGGAACACTGAAGCTTTCTTT.

The V and J genes are TRBV15 and TRBJ1-4; D remains unclear. V lost 8 bases and J 8 bases, leaving 15 bases between the germline ends. CDR1 is LNHNV, CDR2 YYDKDF, per germline (reference sequence). This CDR3 is built from 13 residues. CDR3 in DNA: TGTGCCACCTCCCAGACCCCGGGGGAAAAACTGTTTTTT. This gives the protein CATSQTPGEKLFF.

The genes are TRBV6-1 and TRBJ2-6; perhaps TRBD1 as D (6 bases). This CDR3 region has 16 residues. Germline V gene lookup returns CDR1 MNHNS and CDR2 SASEGT. V lost 6 bases and J 1 base, leaving 13 bases between the germline ends. CDR3 in amino acids: CASSLTGVSGANVLTF. The CDR3 nucleotides are TGTGCCAGCAGCCTGACAGGAGTTTCTGGGGCCAACGTCCTGACTTTC.

In this sample, this clonotype turned up a few times. The gene calls are TRBV6-5 and TRBJ2-1; 10 bases map to TRBD1. The CDR3 runs to 16 residues. The germline gives CDR1 MNHEY, CDR2 SVGAGI. V was pared by 1 base and J by 5 bases, with 5 bases of the junction left unmatched. The CDR3 DNA is TGTGCCAGCAGTTACTTTCCGGGACAGGGGAACAATGAGCAGTTCTTC. This translates into CASSYFPGQGNNEQFF.

The CDR3 DNA reads TGTGCCAGCAGTCTTGCCGGGACCGCTCGGGAGACCCAGCATTTT. Amino acid sequence: CASSLAGTARETQHF. The chain is built from TRBV12-3 or TRBV12-4 and TRBJ1-5, with a tentative D call TRBD1 (5 bases). V lost 5 bases and J lost 11, with 22 bases in between. The CDR3 has 15 residues.

This clonotype was seen only a few times. The chain couples TRBV12-3 or TRBV12-4 to TRBJ1-2; tentatively, D is TRBD1 (5 bases). V lost 4 bases, J lost 2 bases, and 17 bases lay in between. The CDR3 is 16 amino acids. The CDR3 loop reads CASSSLIGGLNYGYTF. CDR3 sequence (DNA): TGTGCCAGCAGTTCACTCATCGGGGGATTGAACTATGGCTACACCTTC.

This sequence joins TRBV7-9 and TRBJ2-1, with TRBD2 matching over 8 bases. Per germline, CDR1 SEHNR and CDR2 FQNEAQ (reference sequence). J gave up 1 base and V 4 bases, and 12 bases lay outside the gene matches. There are 18 residues in the CDR3. CDR3 residues: CASSSVGGGPDSYNEQFF. DNA of the CDR3: TGTGCCAGCAGCTCCGTGGGCGGGGGGCCGGATTCCTACAATGAGCAGTTCTTC.

The V call is TRBV6-1, the J call TRBJ2-2; D is uncertain. This CDR3 spans 15 amino acids. With 5 bases removed from V and 3 bases from J, the gap between germline ends came to 13 bases. CDR1 MNHNS and CDR2 SASEGT come from the germline V gene. The CDR3 loop reads CASSPFHPDTGELFF. CDR3 nucleotide sequence: TGTGCCAGCAGTCCCTTCCACCCGGACACCGGGGAGCTGTTTTTT.

V usage is TRBV7-9 and J usage is TRBJ2-7; TRBD1 is a possible D gene (6 bases). With 3 bases removed from V and 0 bases from J, the gap between germline ends came to 9 bases. In germline, CDR1 is SEHNR, CDR2 FQNEAQ (reference sequence). The CDR3 extends over 14 amino acids. CDR3: CASSFTGNSYEQYF. CDR3 sequence (DNA): TGTGCCAGCAGCTTTACAGGGAACTCCTACGAGCAGTACTTC.

This clonotype was counted between two and nine times. The chain has TRBV11-2 and TRBJ2-1, with 7 bases matching TRBD1. This CDR3 is 18 amino acids long. Per germline, CDR1 SGHAT and CDR2 FQNNGV. V gave up 6 bases and J gave up 2 bases; unmatched junction bases: 16. In nucleotides, the CDR3 is TGTGCCAGCAGGTTGTGGGACAGTAAGGGAAGCGCCTACAATGAGCAGTTCTTC. It specifies CASRLWDSKGSAYNEQFF.

This clonotype was counted only a few times. The J gene is TRBJ2-3, the V gene TRBV4-2; the match to TRBD2 covers 7 bases. The CDR3 sequence is 14 residues long. Germline V gives CDR1 LGHNA, CDR2 YNFKEQ. The V gene end was trimmed by 6 bases and the J gene end by 6 bases; junction bases not matched to a gene: 9. CDR3 sequence: CASRDAGREDTQYF. DNA for the CDR3: TGTGCCAGCAGGGATGCGGGGCGGGAGGATACGCAGTATTTT.

This clonotype was counted between two and nine times. V usage is TRBV4-3 and J usage is TRBJ2-5; D is ambiguous. This CDR3 has 14 amino acids. Germline CDR1 LGHNA, CDR2 YSLEER. The V and J ends lost 0 bases and 5 bases respectively, with 10 bases between them. CDR3 DNA: TGCGCCAGCAGCCAAGATCTTAACGCGGAGACCCAGTACTTC. This codes for CASSQDLNAETQYF.

This sequence joins TRBV7-2 and TRBJ1-1, with D possibly being TRBD1 (6 bases). CDR1 SGHTA and CDR2 FQGNSA come from the germline V gene. Trimming took 1 base from V and 5 from J, leaving 17 bases between them. The CDR3 has 16 amino acids. The CDR3 here is CASSLDPMGGETEAFF. DNA for the CDR3: TGTGCCAGCAGCTTAGACCCTATGGGGGGCGAGACTGAAGCTTTCTTT.

This clonotype has more than one count but fewer than ten. The chain combines TRBV7-9 with TRBJ2-1; the D is unclear. Looked up from germline, CDR1 is SEHNR and CDR2 is FQNEAQ (reference sequence). This CDR3 has 15 amino acids. The germline V and J ends were trimmed by 1 base and 4 bases, with 11 bases remaining between them. Here the CDR3 reads CASSLGGPLYNEQFF. As DNA, the CDR3 is TGTGCCAGCAGCTTAGGCGGTCCCCTATACAATGAGCAGTTCTTC.

The genes are TRBV14 and TRBJ2-2, with 10 bases aligning to TRBD1. The germline CDR1 and CDR2 sequences are SGHDN and FVKESK. The J segment lost 0 bases and the V segment lost 4 bases, leaving 2 bases of the junction unmatched. The CDR3 sequence is 16 residues long. The CDR3 spells CASSPGQGANTGELFF. DNA for the CDR3: TGTGCCAGCAGCCCAGGACAGGGGGCGAACACCGGGGAGCTGTTTTTT.

This clonotype came up a few times. The chain recombines TRBV2 with TRBJ1-4; the D is unclear. Germline V lookup: CDR1 SNHLY, CDR2 FYNNEI. Trimming stripped 4 bases from V and 0 bases from J, with 15 bases between. The CDR3 runs 17 residues. The CDR3 spells CASSGQAGPATNEKLFF. CDR3 DNA: TGTGCCAGCAGTGGCCAGGCGGGCCCTGCAACTAATGAAAAACTGTTTTTT.